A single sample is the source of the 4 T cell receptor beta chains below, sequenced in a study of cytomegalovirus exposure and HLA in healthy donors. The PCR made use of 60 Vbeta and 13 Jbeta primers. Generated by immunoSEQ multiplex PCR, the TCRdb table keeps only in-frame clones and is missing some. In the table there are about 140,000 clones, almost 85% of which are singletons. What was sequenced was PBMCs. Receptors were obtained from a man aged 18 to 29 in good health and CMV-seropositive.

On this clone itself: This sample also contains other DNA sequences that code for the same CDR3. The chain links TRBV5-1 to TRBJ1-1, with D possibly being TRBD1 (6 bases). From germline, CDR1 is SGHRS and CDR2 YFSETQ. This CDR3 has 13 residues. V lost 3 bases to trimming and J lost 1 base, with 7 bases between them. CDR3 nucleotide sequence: TGCGCCAGCAGCTACAGGGAGAACACTGAAGCTTTCTTT. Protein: CASSYRENTEAFF.

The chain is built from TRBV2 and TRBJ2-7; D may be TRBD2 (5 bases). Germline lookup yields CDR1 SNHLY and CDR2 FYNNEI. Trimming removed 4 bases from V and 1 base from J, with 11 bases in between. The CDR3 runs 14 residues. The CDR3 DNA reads TGTGCCAGCAGTGCGACGGGAAAATCCTACGAGCAGTACTTC. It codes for CASSATGKSYEQYF.

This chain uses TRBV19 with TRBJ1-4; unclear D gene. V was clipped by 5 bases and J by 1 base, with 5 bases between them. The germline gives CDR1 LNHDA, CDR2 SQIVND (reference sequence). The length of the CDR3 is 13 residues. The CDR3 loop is CASSLLTNEKLFF. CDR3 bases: TGTGCCAGTAGTCTACTAACTAATGAAAAACTGTTTTTT.

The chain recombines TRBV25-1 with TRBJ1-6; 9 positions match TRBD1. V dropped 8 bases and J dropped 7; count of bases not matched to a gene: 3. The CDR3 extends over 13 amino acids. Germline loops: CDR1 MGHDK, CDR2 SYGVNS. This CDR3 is CASRDRANSPLHF. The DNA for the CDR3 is TGTGCCAGCCGGGACAGGGCGAATTCACCCCTCCACTTT.